These T cell receptor beta chains were read from a single sample in a study of cytomegalovirus exposure and HLA in healthy donors. The repertoire was sequenced with immunoSEQ multiplex PCR; TCRdb's copy has only in-frame clones and lacks some. The sample yields about 210,000 clones, over 60% seen once. The material sequenced was PBMCs. The receptors were sampled from a male donor in good health and CMV-seronegative. The CDR3 runs from the conserved cysteine through the conserved F or W. D genes are given only for firm matches. Clone sizes are given selectively: once, few, many, or a class where the clone is expanded.

V gene	clone size	CDR3 length	D gene	J gene	CDR3 protein	CDR3 DNA
TRBV6-4	.	13	.	TRBJ2-2	CASRAPGTGELFF	TGTGCCAGCAGAGCCCCAGGGACCGGGGAGCTGTTTTTT
TRBV5-6	few	15	TRBD1	TRBJ1-4	CASSLSPGQGEKLFF	TGTGCCAGCAGCTTGTCTCCGGGACAGGGTGAAAAACTGTTTTTT
TRBV4-3	.	16	TRBD2	TRBJ2-7	CASSQGFGGGLYEQYF	TGCGCCAGCAGCCAAGGGTTCGGCGGGGGACTCTACGAGCAGTACTTC
TRBV13	.	14	TRBD1	TRBJ2-7	CASSSGQGGYEQYF	TGTGCCAGCAGCTCGGGACAGGGCGGGTACGAGCAGTACTTC
TRBV7-8	.	17	TRBD2	TRBJ2-1	CASSLVLAGGPGNEQFF	TGTGCCAGCAGCTTAGTCCTAGCGGGAGGGCCGGGCAATGAGCAGTTCTTC
TRBV14	once	14	TRBD1	TRBJ2-7	CASRESGTAYEQYF	TGTGCCAGCAGGGAAAGTGGGACAGCCTACGAGCAGTACTTC
TRBV5-4	.	14	TRBD1	TRBJ1-1	CASSSGQGNTEAFF	TGTGCCAGCAGCTCCGGACAGGGGAACACTGAAGCTTTCTTT
TRBV28	.	14	TRBD1	TRBJ2-5	CASSRTGEWETQYF	TGTGCCAGCAGCAGGACAGGGGAGTGGGAGACCCAGTACTTC
TRBV6-5	.	13	.	TRBJ2-7	CASSYRGDLGQYF	TGTGCCAGCAGTTACCGAGGGGACTTGGGGCAGTACTTC
TRBV5-4	few	14	TRBD1	TRBJ2-7	CATTLGQGSYEQYF	TGTGCCACCACCCTGGGACAGGGGTCCTACGAGCAGTACTTC
TRBV30	.	12	.	TRBJ2-7	CAWSGVGYEQYF	TGTGCCTGGAGTGGTGTGGGCTACGAGCAGTACTTC
TRBV19	.	17	TRBD1	TRBJ2-1	CASSIGLGRGLYNEQFF	TGTGCCAGTAGTATAGGGTTGGGCAGGGGGCTATACAATGAGCAGTTCTTC
TRBV9	.	14	.	TRBJ2-2	CASSVTTNTGELFF	TGTGCCAGCAGCGTAACTACGAACACCGGGGAGCTGTTTTTT
TRBV11-3	.	18	.	TRBJ2-2	CASSLSYWTTSNTGELFF	TGTGCCAGCAGCTTAAGTTATTGGACTACTTCGAACACCGGGGAGCTGTTTTTT
TRBV28	.	12	TRBD1	TRBJ1-2	CASSSNMDRGGF	TGTGCCAGCAGTTCTAATATGGACAGGGGAGGCTTC
TRBV28	.	14	.	TRBJ2-2	CASNPQGRTGELFF	TGTGCCAGCAATCCCCAGGGGAGAACCGGGGAGCTGTTTTTT
TRBV5-1	.	21	TRBD1	TRBJ1-5	CASSSQKDRGRVEYSNQPQHF	TGCGCCAGCAGCTCTCAAAAAGACAGGGGGCGCGTAGAGTATAGCAATCAGCCCCAGCATTTT
TRBV5-4	.	17	TRBD2	TRBJ2-7	CASSLIHGGRDSYEQYF	TGTGCCAGCAGCTTGATTCATGGCGGGAGGGACTCCTACGAGCAGTACTTC
TRBV4-3	.	17	TRBD2	TRBJ2-1	CASSQELVAGGTNEQFF	TGCGCCAGCAGCCAAGAGTTAGTAGCGGGAGGGACCAATGAGCAGTTCTTC
TRBV5-4	.	12	.	TRBJ1-2	CASSQDAGGYTF	TGTGCCAGCAGCCAAGATGCGGGAGGCTACACCTTC
TRBV5-1	.	16	.	TRBJ1-2	CASSLLTTALNYGYTF	TGCGCCAGCAGCCTCCTGACGACAGCTTTGAACTATGGCTACACCTTC
TRBV28	few	14	.	TRBJ2-1	CASRAGGNYNEQFF	TGTGCCAGCAGGGCTGGGGGGAACTACAATGAGCAGTTCTTC
TRBV30	once	14	.	TRBJ1-1	CAWSVSGSLPEAFF	TGTGCCTGGAGTGTATCCGGGAGCTTACCTGAAGCTTTCTTT
TRBV9	.	15	TRBD1	TRBJ2-5	CASSVAGQGIETQYF	TGTGCCAGCAGCGTCGCAGGACAGGGAATAGAGACCCAGTACTTC
TRBV18	.	15	.	TRBJ2-7	CASSPPSGNPYEQYF	TGTGCCAGCTCACCACCGTCAGGGAATCCCTACGAGCAGTACTTC
TRBV11-2	.	13	.	TRBJ1-1	CASSRTANTEAFF	TGTGCCAGCAGCCGAACAGCCAACACTGAAGCTTTCTTT
TRBV6-1	.	14	.	TRBJ2-2	CASSKEWRAGELFF	TGTGCCAGCAGTAAAGAATGGAGGGCCGGGGAGCTGTTTTTT
TRBV9	.	16	.	TRBJ2-1	CASSVGGGRSYNEQFF	TGTGCCAGCAGCGTAGGGGGGGGCCGCTCCTACAATGAGCAGTTCTTC
TRBV5-1	.	16	.	TRBJ1-1	CASSEGVPLGGTEAFF	TGCGCCAGCAGCGAGGGGGTCCCCTTGGGTGGTACTGAAGCTTTCTTT